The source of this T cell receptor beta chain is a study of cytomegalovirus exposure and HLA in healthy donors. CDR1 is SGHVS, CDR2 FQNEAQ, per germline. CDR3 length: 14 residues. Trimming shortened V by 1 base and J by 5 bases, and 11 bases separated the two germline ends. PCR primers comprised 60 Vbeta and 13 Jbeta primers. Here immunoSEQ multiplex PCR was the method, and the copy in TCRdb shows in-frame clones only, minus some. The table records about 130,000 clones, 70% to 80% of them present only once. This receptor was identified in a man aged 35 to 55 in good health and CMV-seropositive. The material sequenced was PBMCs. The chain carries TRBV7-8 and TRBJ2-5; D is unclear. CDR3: CASSLERKRETQYF. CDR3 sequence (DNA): TGTGCCAGCAGCTTAGAGAGGAAGAGGGAGACCCAGTACTTC.